These 24 T cell receptor beta chains were all obtained from the same sample, sequenced in a study of preoperative IRX-2 immunotherapy in early breast cancer. Sequencing was performed with immunoSEQ multiplex PCR; in TCRdb, only in-frame clones are kept and a portion is missing. In the table there are 20,000 to 30,000 clones, 80% to 90% of which are singletons. Treatment indicated: preoperative locoregional IRX-2 cytokine immunotherapy. Sequences were derived from tumor tissue, sampled after IRX-2 immunotherapy. The receptor source for this set is a human donor with breast cancer.

The chain recombines TRBV11-2 with TRBJ2-5; 8 bases are shared with TRBD1. The CDR3 covers 14 residues. CDR1 is SGHAT and CDR2 is FQNNGV in the germline V gene. J gave up 5 bases and V 5 bases, and 7 bases lay outside the gene matches. The CDR3 sequence: CASSQRTGTETQYF. The CDR3 DNA reads as TGTGCCAGCAGCCAACGGACAGGGACGGAGACCCAGTACTTC.

The chain couples TRBV7-9 to TRBJ2-7; 8 bases fit TRBD2. This CDR3 comprises 15 residues. CDR1 and CDR2 from the germline V gene are SEHNR and FQNEAQ (reference sequence). V lost 4 bases, J lost 1 base, and 6 bases stayed unmatched. The CDR3 loop is CASSSSGGSSYEQYF. In DNA form, the CDR3 reads TGTGCCAGCAGCTCCTCGGGGGGGAGTTCCTACGAGCAGTACTTC.

CDR3 DNA sequence: TGTGCCAGCAGAGCAGGGGGCCGTCAGCCCCAGCATTTT. This gives the protein CASRAGGRQPQHF. The chain employs TRBV6-1 and TRBJ1-5, with 8 positions matching TRBD1. The CDR3 is 13 residues long. The junction had 4 bases not matched to a gene; V was cut back by 6 bases and J by 6 bases. CDR1 and CDR2 from the germline V gene are MNHNS and SASEGT.

The chain employs TRBV10-2 and TRBJ2-2; 10 bases agree with TRBD2. The V gene's germline CDR1 is WSHSY and CDR2 SAAADI. Trimming took 11 bases from V and 3 from J; bases not matched to a gene: 9. The CDR3 has 15 amino acids. The CDR3 DNA follows: TGCGCCGGGGGGAGCGGGAGGGCCTACACCGGGGAGCTGTTTTTT. Its translation is CAGGSGRAYTGELFF.

This rearrangement joins TRBV28 to TRBJ2-7; 10 bases fit TRBD1. J gave up 7 bases and V 3 bases, and 9 bases lay outside the gene matches. Germline CDR1 reads MDHEN; CDR2 reads SYDVKM. The CDR3 consists of 15 residues. The CDR3 reads CASSFRDRGVGEQYF. CDR3 in DNA: TGTGCCAGCAGTTTCCGGGACAGGGGAGTAGGTGAGCAGTACTTC. Using reference TRBV28 and TRBJ2-7 for the parts outside the CDR3, the full variable domain is DVKVTQSSRYLVKRTGEKVFLECVQDMDHENMFWYRQDPGLGLRLIYFSYDVKMKEKGDIPEGYSVSREKKERFSLILESASTNQTSMYLCASSFRDRGVGEQYFGPGTRLTVT.

V gene TRBV6-5 combines with J gene TRBJ1-5, with D maybe TRBD1 (6 bases). This CDR3 contains 12 residues. Germline V gives CDR1 MNHEY, CDR2 SVGAGI. Trimming cost V 0 bases and J 11 bases, with 8 bases left between them. This CDR3 reads CASSYSQGTQHF. The CDR3, as DNA: TGTGCCAGCAGTTACTCGCAGGGGACCCAGCATTTT.

The CDR3: CASSEGAGSFYEQYF. CDR3 bases: TGTGCCAGCAGCGAAGGAGCGGGGAGCTTCTACGAGCAGTACTTC. The chain employs TRBV7-6 and TRBJ2-7; 7 positions agree with TRBD2. This CDR3 has 15 amino acids. Germline CDR1 and CDR2: SGHVS and FNYEAQ. J was trimmed by 3 bases and V by 5 bases; bases with no gene match: 10.

In its sample, this clone was seen once. The chain is built from TRBV13 and TRBJ2-2; D is ambiguous. Trimming left V 3 bases short and J 1 base short, with 3 bases between. In germline, CDR1 is PRHDT, CDR2 FYEKMQ (reference sequence). The CDR3 covers 13 residues. CDR3 region: CASSFQNTGELFF. The CDR3 DNA follows: TGTGCCAGCAGCTTTCAGAACACCGGGGAGCTGTTTTTT.

The chain couples TRBV5-1 to TRBJ2-2; 12 nucleotides match TRBD2. With 3 bases clipped from V and 0 bases from J, the junction kept 9 bases outside the gene matches. The CDR3 runs 19 residues. Germline V gene sequence: CDR1 SGHRS, CDR2 YFSETQ. The CDR3 region is CASSWALRLAGANTGELFF. The CDR3 DNA sequence: TGCGCCAGCAGCTGGGCGCTGAGACTAGCGGGAGCGAACACCGGGGAGCTGTTTTTT.

The rearrangement joins TRBV7-9 to TRBJ2-1; D is unresolved. This CDR3 spans 12 amino acids. The germline V and J ends were trimmed by 6 bases and 4 bases, with 7 bases remaining between them. Germline CDR1 and CDR2: SEHNR and FQNEAQ (reference sequence). DNA of the CDR3: TGTGCCAGCAGTGCATCTTACAATGAGCAGTTCTTC. This sequence encodes CASSASYNEQFF.

The chain has TRBV5-1 and TRBJ1-5; no reliable D call. Trimming shortened V by 4 bases and J by 3 bases, and 8 bases separated the two germline ends. The CDR3 contains 13 residues. Germline V gives CDR1 SGHRS, CDR2 YFSETQ. The CDR3 DNA sequence: TGCGCCAGCAGCAAGGACCCCAATCAGCCCCAGCATTTT. This gives the protein CASSKDPNQPQHF.

V and J are TRBV19 and TRBJ1-6; D not certain. The germline CDR1 and CDR2 sequences are LNHDA and SQIVND (reference sequence). The length of the CDR3 is 16 residues. Trimming left V 2 bases short and J 10 bases short, with 18 bases between. The CDR3 sequence is CASSIKTGWIGSPLHF. CDR3 DNA: TGTGCCAGTAGTATAAAGACGGGGTGGATAGGATCACCCCTCCACTTT.

The V and J genes are TRBV6-6 and TRBJ1-6; 8 nucleotides agree with TRBD1. CDR1 and CDR2 (germline): MNHNY, SVGAGI (reference sequence). The CDR3 sequence is 16 residues long. Unmatched junction bases numbered 0, after V lost 2 bases and J lost 0 bases. The DNA of the CDR3 is TGTGCCAGCAGTTACACAGGGGGCTCCTATAATTCACCCCTCCACTTT. It encodes CASSYTGGSYNSPLHF.

The chain is built from TRBV2 and TRBJ1-3; no clear D. The germline V gene has CDR1 SNHLY and CDR2 FYNNEI. V lost 2 bases to trimming and J lost 0 bases, with 8 bases between them. The CDR3 runs to 15 residues. The CDR3 region has the DNA TGTGCCAGCAGTGAAAAAGCCTTCTCTGGAAACACCATATATTTT. The encoded protein is CASSEKAFSGNTIYF.

The chain employs TRBV6-6 and TRBJ1-1, with TRBD1 matching over 7 bases. This CDR3 is built from 14 residues. J gave up 5 bases and V 0 bases, and 3 bases lay outside the gene matches. Germline CDR1 reads MNHNY; CDR2 reads SVGAGI (reference sequence). Here the CDR3 DNA reads TGTGCCAGCAGTTACTCCAGGGGGGGAACTGAAGCTTTCTTT. Protein sequence: CASSYSRGGTEAFF.

V gene TRBV10-2 combines with J gene TRBJ1-1, with unresolved D. CDR1 WSHSY and CDR2 SAAADI come from the germline V gene. The CDR3 is made up of 13 amino acids. The V end was cut by 3 bases, the J end by 0 bases, with 5 bases between. CDR3 nucleotide sequence: TGCGCCAGCAGTGAAAGGGTGAACACTGAAGCTTTCTTT. Protein product: CASSERVNTEAFF.

The genes are TRBV15 and TRBJ2-3; D is unresolved. CDR1 is LNHNV and CDR2 is YYDKDF in the germline V gene (reference sequence). The V end was cut by 1 base, the J end by 2 bases, with 19 bases between. This CDR3 has 18 amino acids. The CDR3 region is CATSRGQATLIDTDTQYF. CDR3 DNA: TGTGCCACCAGCAGAGGGCAGGCCACCCTCATTGACACAGATACGCAGTATTTT.

The genes are TRBV5-1 and TRBJ1-2; D remains unclear. The CDR3 has 12 amino acids. Germline V gene lookup returns CDR1 SGHRS and CDR2 YFSETQ. V shed 4 bases and J shed 4 bases, with 8 bases lying between them. CDR3 nucleotides: TGCGCCAGCAGCCCGGACTTCTATGGCTACACCTTC. Translating gives CASSPDFYGYTF.

This chain links TRBV6-5 with TRBJ1-2; 8 nucleotides line up with TRBD1. Per the germline V gene, CDR1 is MNHEY and CDR2 is SVGAGI. This CDR3 is built from 14 residues. The V gene end was trimmed by 2 bases and the J gene end by 6 bases; junction bases not matched to a gene: 5. CDR3 residues: CASSYVGQGDGYTF. CDR3 nucleotide sequence: TGTGCCAGCAGTTACGTTGGACAGGGCGATGGCTACACCTTC.

The V call is TRBV5-5, the J call TRBJ2-2, with a possible D match to TRBD2 (6 bases). CDR1 is SGHKS and CDR2 is YYEKEE in the germline V gene (reference sequence). The CDR3 extends over 17 amino acids. The germline V and J ends were trimmed by 2 bases and 0 bases, with 14 bases remaining between them. The CDR3 reads CASSLALRLANTGELFF. The CDR3 DNA reads as TGTGCCAGCAGCTTAGCGTTGAGACTAGCGAACACCGGGGAGCTGTTTTTT.

This clone has only one observation. The V call is TRBV10-2, the J call TRBJ2-7, with TRBD2 matching 8 bases. The CDR3 contains 14 residues. V dropped 6 bases and J dropped 3; count of bases not matched to a gene: 7. Germline V lookup: CDR1 WSHSY, CDR2 SAAADI. In DNA, the CDR3 is TGCGCCAGCAGAGGTGCGGGAGGCCACTACGAGCAGTACTTC. Protein sequence: CASRGAGGHYEQYF.

The rearrangement joins TRBV30 to TRBJ2-3; D possibly uses TRBD1 or TRBD2 (5 bases each). The germline V gene encodes CDR1 GTSNPN and CDR2 SVGIG (reference sequence). Trimming stripped 6 bases from V and 6 bases from J, with 10 bases between. This CDR3 spans 11 amino acids. In DNA, the CDR3 is TGTGCCTGTAGGGACCGCGATACGCAGTATTTT. Translation: CACRDRDTQYF.

The genes are TRBV4-3 and TRBJ1-6, with D perhaps TRBD1 (6 bases). The CDR3 totals 16 residues. Germline CDR1 is LGHNA and CDR2 is YSLEER. The V end was cut by 0 bases, the J end by 8 bases, with 14 bases between. Here the CDR3 reads CASSQERGARDSPLHF. The DNA of the CDR3 is TGCGCCAGCAGCCAAGAGAGGGGGGCGCGGGATTCACCCCTCCACTTT.

The V and J genes are TRBV6-1 and TRBJ2-7; no definite D call. The CDR3 is made up of 14 amino acids. The germline CDR1 and CDR2 sequences are MNHNS and SASEGT. Trimming shortened V by 4 bases and J by 1 base, and 11 bases separated the two germline ends. Written as DNA, the CDR3 is TGTGCCAGCAGTGCTGGGCTTGATTCCTACGAGCAGTACTTC. Translating gives CASSAGLDSYEQYF.